Sequencing of this T cell receptor (beta chain) was carried out in a study of technical replicates of blood from a handful of donors. The protocol was immunoSEQ multiplex PCR, while the TCRdb copy is restricted to in-frame clones and leaves out a portion. The sample has tens of thousands of clones; 90% to 95% are singletons. The germline V gene has CDR1 SNHLY and CDR2 FYNNEI. The V gene lost 4 bases and the J gene lost 4 bases, with 10 bases spanning the gap. The CDR3 spans 13 residues. The sequencing input was T cells isolated from PBMCs. J is TRBJ1-1 and V is TRBV2; D gene unclear. This clonotype was sampled from a human donor in good health. CDR3 in DNA: TGTGCCAGCAGTGGCCGGCGGGGCACTGAAGCTTTCTTT. Amino acids: CASSGRRGTEAFF.